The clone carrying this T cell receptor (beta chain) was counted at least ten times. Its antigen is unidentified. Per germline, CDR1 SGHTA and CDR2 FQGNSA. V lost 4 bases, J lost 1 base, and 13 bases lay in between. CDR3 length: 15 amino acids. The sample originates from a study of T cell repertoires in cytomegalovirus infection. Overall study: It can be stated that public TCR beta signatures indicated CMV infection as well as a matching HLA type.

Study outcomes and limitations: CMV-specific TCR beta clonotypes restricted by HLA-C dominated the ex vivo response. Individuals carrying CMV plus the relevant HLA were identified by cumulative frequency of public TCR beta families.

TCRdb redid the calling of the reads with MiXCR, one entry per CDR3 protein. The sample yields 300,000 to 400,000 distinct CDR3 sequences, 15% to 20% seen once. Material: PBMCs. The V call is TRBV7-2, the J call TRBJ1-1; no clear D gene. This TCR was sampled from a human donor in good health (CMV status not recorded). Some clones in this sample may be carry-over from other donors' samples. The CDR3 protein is CASSSHTGTNTEAFF. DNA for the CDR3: TGTGCCAGCAGCTCTCACACGGGAACGAACACTGAAGCTTTCTTT.